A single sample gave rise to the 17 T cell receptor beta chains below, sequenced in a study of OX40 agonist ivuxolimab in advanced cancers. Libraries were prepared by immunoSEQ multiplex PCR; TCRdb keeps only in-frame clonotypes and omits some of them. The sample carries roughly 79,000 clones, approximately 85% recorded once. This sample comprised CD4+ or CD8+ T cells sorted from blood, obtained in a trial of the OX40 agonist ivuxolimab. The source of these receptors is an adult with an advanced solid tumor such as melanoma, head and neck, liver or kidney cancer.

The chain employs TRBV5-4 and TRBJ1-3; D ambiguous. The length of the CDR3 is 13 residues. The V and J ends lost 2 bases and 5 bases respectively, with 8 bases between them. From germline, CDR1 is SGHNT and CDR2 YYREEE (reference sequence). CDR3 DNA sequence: TGTGCCAGCAGCTTCACGGACCGAAACACCATATATTTT. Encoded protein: CASSFTDRNTIYF.

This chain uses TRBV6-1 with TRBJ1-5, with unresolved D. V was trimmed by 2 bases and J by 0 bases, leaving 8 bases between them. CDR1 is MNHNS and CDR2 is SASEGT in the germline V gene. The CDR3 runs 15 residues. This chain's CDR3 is CASSEQVNSNQPQHF. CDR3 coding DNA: TGTGCCAGCAGTGAACAGGTCAATAGCAATCAGCCCCAGCATTTT.

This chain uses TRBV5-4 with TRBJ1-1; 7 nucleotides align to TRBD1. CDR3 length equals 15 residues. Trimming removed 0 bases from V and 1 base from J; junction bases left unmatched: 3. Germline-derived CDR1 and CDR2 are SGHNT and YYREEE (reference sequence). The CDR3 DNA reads TGTGCCAGCAGCTTGGCGACAGGGTGGAACACTGAAGCTTTCTTT. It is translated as CASSLATGWNTEAFF.

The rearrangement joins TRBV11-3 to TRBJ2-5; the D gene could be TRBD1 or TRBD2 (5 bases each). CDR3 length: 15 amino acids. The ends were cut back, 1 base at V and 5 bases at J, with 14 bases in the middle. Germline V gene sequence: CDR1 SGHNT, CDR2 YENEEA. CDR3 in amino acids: CASSLGAGTRETQYF. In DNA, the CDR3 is TGTGCCAGCAGCTTAGGAGCCGGGACGCGTGAGACCCAGTACTTC.

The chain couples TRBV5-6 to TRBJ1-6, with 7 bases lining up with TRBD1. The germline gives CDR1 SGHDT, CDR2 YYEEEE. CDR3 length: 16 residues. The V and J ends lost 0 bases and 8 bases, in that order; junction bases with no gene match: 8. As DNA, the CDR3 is TGTGCCAGCAGCTTGGGGCCCGGGACAGAGGATTCACCCCTCCACTTT. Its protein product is CASSLGPGTEDSPLHF.

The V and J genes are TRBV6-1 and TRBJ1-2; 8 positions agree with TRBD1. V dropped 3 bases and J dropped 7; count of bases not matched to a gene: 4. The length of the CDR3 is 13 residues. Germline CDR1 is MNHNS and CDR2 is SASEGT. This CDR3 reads CASSEDRVSGYTF. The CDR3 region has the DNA TGTGCCAGCAGTGAGGACAGGGTCTCTGGCTACACCTTC.

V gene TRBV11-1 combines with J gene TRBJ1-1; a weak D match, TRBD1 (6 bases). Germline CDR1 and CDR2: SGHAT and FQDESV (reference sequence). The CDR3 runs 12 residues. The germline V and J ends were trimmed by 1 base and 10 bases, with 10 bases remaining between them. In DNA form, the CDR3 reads TGTGCCAGCAGCTTAGTGGGGGGGCTAGCTTTCTTT. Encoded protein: CASSLVGGLAFF.

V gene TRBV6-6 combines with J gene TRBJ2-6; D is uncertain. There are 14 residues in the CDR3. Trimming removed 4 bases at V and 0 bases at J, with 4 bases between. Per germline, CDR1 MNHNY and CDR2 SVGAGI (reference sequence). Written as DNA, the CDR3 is TGTGCCAGCAGTTTGAGCTCTGGGGCCAACGTCCTGACTTTC. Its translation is CASSLSSGANVLTF.

In DNA, the CDR3 is TGTGCCAGCAACAGGGTAGGAGAAAAACTGTTTTTT. This translates into CASNRVGEKLFF. V and J are TRBV2 and TRBJ1-4; tentatively, D is TRBD1 (6 bases). The CDR3 has 12 residues. With 7 bases removed from V and 8 bases from J, the gap between germline ends came to 11 bases. CDR1 SNHLY and CDR2 FYNNEI come from the germline V gene.

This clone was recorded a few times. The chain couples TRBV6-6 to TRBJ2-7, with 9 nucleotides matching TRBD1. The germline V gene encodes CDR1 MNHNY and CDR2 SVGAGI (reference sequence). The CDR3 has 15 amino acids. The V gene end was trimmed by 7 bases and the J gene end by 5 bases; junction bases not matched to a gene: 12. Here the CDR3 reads CASNRKDRGTNEQYF. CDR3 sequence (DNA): TGTGCCAGCAACCGAAAGGACAGGGGAACGAACGAGCAGTACTTC.

The CDR3 loop reads CASSLDPVSYEQYF. Here the CDR3 DNA reads TGTGCCAGCAGCTTGGATCCAGTCTCCTACGAGCAGTACTTC. This chain links TRBV5-5 with TRBJ2-7; D is unclear. V was cut by 0 bases and J by 0 bases, with 7 bases left in between. This CDR3 is 14 amino acids long. CDR1 is SGHKS and CDR2 is YYEKEE in the germline V gene (reference sequence).

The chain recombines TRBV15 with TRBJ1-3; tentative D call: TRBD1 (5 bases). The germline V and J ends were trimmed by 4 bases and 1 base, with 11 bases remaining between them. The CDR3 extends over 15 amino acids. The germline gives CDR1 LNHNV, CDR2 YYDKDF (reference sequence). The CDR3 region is CATSISRVSGNTIYF. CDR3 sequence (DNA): TGTGCCACCAGCATTTCCAGGGTATCTGGAAACACCATATATTTT.

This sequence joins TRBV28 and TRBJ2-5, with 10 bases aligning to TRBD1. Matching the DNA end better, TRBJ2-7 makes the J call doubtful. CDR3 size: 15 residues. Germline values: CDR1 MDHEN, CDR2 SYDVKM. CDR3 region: CASSFSGTGAYEQYF. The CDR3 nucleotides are TGTGCCAGCAGTTTCTCCGGGACAGGGGCCTACGAGCAGTACTTC.

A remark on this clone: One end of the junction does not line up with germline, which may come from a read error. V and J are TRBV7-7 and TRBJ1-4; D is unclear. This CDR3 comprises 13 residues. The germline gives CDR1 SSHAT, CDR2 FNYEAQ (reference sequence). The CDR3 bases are TGTGCTAGCAGCTCCTCGGTTGGGGAAAAACTGTTTTTT. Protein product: CASSSSVGEKLFF.

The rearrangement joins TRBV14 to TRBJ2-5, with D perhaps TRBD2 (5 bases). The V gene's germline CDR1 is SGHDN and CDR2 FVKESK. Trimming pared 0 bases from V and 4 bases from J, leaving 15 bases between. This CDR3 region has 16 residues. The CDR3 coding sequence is TGTGCCAGCAGCCAAGATGGAGGATCGGGTCGAGAGACCCAGTACTTC. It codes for CASSQDGGSGRETQYF. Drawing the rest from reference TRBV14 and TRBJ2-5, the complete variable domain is EAGVTQFPSHSVIEKGQTVTLRCDPISGHDNLYWYRRVMGKEIKFLLHFVKESKQDESGMPNNRFLAERTGGTYSTLKVQPAELEDSGVYFCASSQDGGSGRETQYFGPGTRLLVL.

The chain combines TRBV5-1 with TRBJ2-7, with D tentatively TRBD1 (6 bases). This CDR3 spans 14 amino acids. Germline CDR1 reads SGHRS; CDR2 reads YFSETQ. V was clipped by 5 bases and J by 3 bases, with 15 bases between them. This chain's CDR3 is CASRWAGENYEQYF. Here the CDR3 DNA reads TGCGCCAGCAGGTGGGCAGGGGAAAACTACGAGCAGTACTTC.

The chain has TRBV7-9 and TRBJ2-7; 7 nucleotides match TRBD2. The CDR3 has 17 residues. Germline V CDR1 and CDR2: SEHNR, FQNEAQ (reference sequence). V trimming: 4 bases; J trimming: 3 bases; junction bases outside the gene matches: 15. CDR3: CASSSTLPSGSFYEQYF. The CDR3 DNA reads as TGTGCCAGCAGCTCGACCCTCCCTAGCGGAAGCTTCTACGAGCAGTACTTC.